This T cell receptor (beta chain) comes out of a study of T cell responses to AZD1222 COVID-19 vaccine. A remark on this clone: As yet, its antigen is unknown.

CDR3 length: 18 amino acids. After removal of 0 bases from V and 0 bases from J, the junction contained 3 bases not matched to a gene. CDR1 and CDR2 from the germline V gene are KGHSH and LQKENI. TCRdb keeps only in-frame clones here, not all; method: immunoSEQ multiplex PCR. The sample shows around 160,000 clones, 82% of them seen only once. Study results and caveats: Sampled repertoires all dated from after the peak T cell response. Donors skewed white British and female; clonal diversity was possibly underestimated. Among AZD1222 vaccinees, only six or seven were seropositive at baseline. Vaccine-related CD4 TCRs covered spike, predominating at 160-218 and 743-854.

The TCR sequence derives from an adult in good health. This rearrangement joins TRBV18 to TRBJ2-7, with 15 nucleotides matching TRBD2. This specimen was peripheral blood, taken on day 0 of MenACWY control vaccination. CDR3 amino acids: CASSPPGLAGGSSYEQYF. The CDR3 DNA reads TGTGCCAGCTCACCACCGGGACTAGCGGGGGGATCCTCCTACGAGCAGTACTTC.